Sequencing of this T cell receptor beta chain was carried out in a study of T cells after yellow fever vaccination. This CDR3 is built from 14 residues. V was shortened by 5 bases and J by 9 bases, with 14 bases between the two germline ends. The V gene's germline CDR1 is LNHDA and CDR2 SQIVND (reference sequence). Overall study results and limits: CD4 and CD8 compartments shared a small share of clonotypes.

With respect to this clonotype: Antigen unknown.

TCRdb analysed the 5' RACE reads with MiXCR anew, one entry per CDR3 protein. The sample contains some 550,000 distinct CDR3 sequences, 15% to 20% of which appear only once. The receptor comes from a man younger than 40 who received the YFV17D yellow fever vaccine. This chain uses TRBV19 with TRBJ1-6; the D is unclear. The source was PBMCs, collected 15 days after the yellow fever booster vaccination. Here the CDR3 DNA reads TGTGCCAGTAGTCCGGGGTTTGGTTTTTCACCCCTCCACTTT. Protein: CASSPGFGFSPLHF.